This TCR beta chain was identified during a study of cytomegalovirus exposure and HLA in healthy donors. About the research overall: The same platform as the approximately 730 first-cohort repertoires was used for the 110 or so validation repertoires, a later analysis reported.

Findings and caveats of the study: Both high specificity and high sensitivity reportedly marked the classifier's diagnosis of cytomegalovirus status. The authors enumerated around 150 TCR beta chains as linked to cytomegalovirus.

Trimming stripped 2 bases from V and 7 bases from J, with 15 bases between. The germline V gene encodes CDR1 SGHTA and CDR2 FQGNSA. This CDR3 is 15 amino acids long. In this sample, this clone turned up once. What it binds is unknown. The assay was immunoSEQ multiplex PCR, and TCRdb's table has in-frame clones only and misses some. The sample lists 300,000 or so clones; approximately 88% were seen once. The donors formed part of the approximately 120-subject validation cohort, distinct from the approximately 670-subject first cohort. The TCR sequence derives from a young man in good health and CMV-seronegative. Sample: PBMCs. The V and J genes are TRBV7-2 and TRBJ2-1; a weak D match, TRBD1 (6 bases). The CDR3 bases are TGTGCCAGCAGCTTAACAGGGCTATCGGATAATGAGCAGTTCTTC. Translation gives CASSLTGLSDNEQFF.